The clone carrying this TCR beta chain was detected many times. Its target is not known. V was pared by 4 bases and J by 3 bases, with 6 bases of the junction left unmatched. The germline CDR1 and CDR2 sequences are SGHRS and YFSETQ. The CDR3 runs 15 residues. The sample belongs to a study of T cells after yellow fever vaccination. Whole-study context: Fractions with few cells were prepared using SMART-Seq v4 Ultra Low Input.

Study-level points and caveats: Abundant clonotypes (contaminants from the bulk population) could be present in FACS-sorted repertoires. Subsequent booster samples again held most clones from primary vaccination (nearly 98% CD4, nearly 90% CD8).

Synthesis of TCR cDNA relied on 5'RACE template switching, which attached a universal primer site and UMIs. TCRdb processed the 5' RACE reads anew with MiXCR; each CDR3 protein has one entry. The table lists approximately 250,000 distinct CDR3 sequences, approximately 6.3% of them singletons. The genes are TRBV5-1 and TRBJ2-1; TRBD2 agrees at 8 bases. The source of this sequence is a man aged 30 to 39 who received the YFV17D yellow fever vaccine. Source: CD4+ T cells sorted from PBMCs, taken on the day of the yellow fever booster vaccination. CDR3 nucleotide sequence: TGCGCCAGCAGCACCCAAGCGGGAGTCTACAATGAGCAGTTCTTC. The encoded protein is CASSTQAGVYNEQFF.